Shown below are 10 T cell receptor beta chains from a single sample sequenced in a study of T cells in localized non-small cell lung cancer. Sequenced by immunoSEQ multiplex PCR; TCRdb stores in-frame clones only, minus some. The data show 20,000 to 25,000 clones, with approximately 87% seen just once and 15% to 20% held by the top ten. The specimen was PBMCs, collected before any cancer treatment. Receptors were obtained from a woman aged 40-70 years with stage II squamous cell lung carcinoma.

V is TRBV5-4 and J is TRBJ1-5; 9 nucleotides match TRBD1. The CDR3 has 16 residues. In germline, CDR1 is SGHNT, CDR2 YYREEE (reference sequence). V lost 0 bases to trimming and J lost 3 bases; unmatched junction nucleotides: 4. The CDR3: CASSLGGTGINQPQHF. Written as DNA, the CDR3 is TGTGCCAGCAGCTTGGGGGGGACAGGGATCAATCAGCCCCAGCATTTT.

V is TRBV6-1 and J is TRBJ2-5; possibly TRBD1 for D (7 bases). Germline values: CDR1 MNHNS, CDR2 SASEGT. The CDR3 is 12 residues long. V was cut by 10 bases and J by 1 base, with 10 bases left in between. The CDR3 DNA reads as TGTGCCATGCAGGGGGGCCAAGAGACCCAGTACTTC. Protein product: CAMQGGQETQYF.

This clone has only one observation. This chain uses TRBV28 with TRBJ2-1; D is perhaps TRBD2 (5 bases). The CDR3 totals 14 residues. CDR1 and CDR2 from the germline V gene are MDHEN and SYDVKM. Between the trimmed V and J ends, which lost 1 base and 4 bases, there was a span of 8 bases. The CDR3 is CASSLSSGYNEQFF. For the CDR3, the DNA is TGTGCCAGCAGTTTATCGTCGGGGTACAATGAGCAGTTCTTC. Drawing the rest from reference TRBV28 and TRBJ2-1, the complete variable domain is DVKVTQSSRYLVKRTGEKVFLECVQDMDHENMFWYRQDPGLGLRLIYFSYDVKMKEKGDIPEGYSVSREKKERFSLILESASTNQTSMYLCASSLSSGYNEQFFGPGTRLTVL.

The chain carries TRBV18 and TRBJ2-2; perhaps TRBD1 as D (6 bases). The CDR3 is 14 residues long. Germline values: CDR1 KGHSH, CDR2 LQKENI. V lost 3 bases and J lost 6, with 11 bases in between. CDR3 loop: CASSPVTGSGELFF. Here the CDR3 DNA reads TGTGCCAGCTCACCCGTCACAGGGTCCGGGGAGCTGTTTTTT.

The chain carries TRBV7-8 and TRBJ1-5, with D tentatively TRBD1 (5 bases). The CDR3 contains 16 residues. The germline gives CDR1 SGHVS, CDR2 FQNEAQ. V lost 1 base, J lost 7 bases, and 17 bases lay in between. This chain's CDR3 is CASSLGWGGIGQPQHF. The CDR3 DNA is TGTGCCAGCAGCTTAGGTTGGGGGGGAATCGGGCAGCCCCAGCATTTT.

The chain carries TRBV12-5 and TRBJ2-3; TRBD2 agrees at 13 bases. This CDR3 has 16 amino acids. Germline V lookup: CDR1 LGHNT, CDR2 FRNRAP. Trimming removed 6 bases from V and 5 bases from J; junction bases left unmatched: 8. The chain's CDR3 is CASGPGLAGVGDTQYF. CDR3 bases: TGTGCTAGTGGACCCGGACTAGCGGGAGTGGGAGATACGCAGTATTTT. The entire variable domain, with the rest obtained from reference TRBV12-5 and TRBJ2-3, is as follows: DARVTQTPRHKVTEMGQEVTMRCQPILGHNTVFWYRQTMMQGLELLAYFRNRAPLDDSGMPKDRFSAEMPDATLATLKIQPSEPRDSAVYFCASGPGLAGVGDTQYFGPGTRLTVL.

The chain has TRBV19 and TRBJ1-4; D not resolved. The CDR3 is made up of 16 amino acids. Germline lookup yields CDR1 LNHDA and CDR2 SQIVND (reference sequence). V lost 6 bases and J lost 0, with 14 bases in between. CDR3 coding DNA: TGTGCCAGTAGCCGAGTCGGACTGTCAACTAATGAAAAACTGTTTTTT. Its translation: CASSRVGLSTNEKLFF.

V gene TRBV2 combines with J gene TRBJ2-7, with unresolved D. Trimming cost V 1 base and J 2 bases, with 6 bases left between them. The CDR3 has 13 residues. Per the germline V gene, CDR1 is SNHLY and CDR2 is FYNNEI. The CDR3 region has the DNA TGTGCCAGCAGTGAAGACCTAACCTACGAGCAGTACTTC. This sequence encodes CASSEDLTYEQYF. Full variable domain (rest looked up from reference TRBV2 and TRBJ2-7): EPEVTQTPSHQVTQMGQEVILRCVPISNHLYFYWYRQILGQKVEFLVSFYNNEISEKSEIFDDQFSVERPDGSNFTLKIRSTKLEDSAMYFCASSEDLTYEQYFGPGTRLTVT.

The rearrangement links TRBV6-1 to TRBJ2-6, with D perhaps matching TRBD2 (5 bases). Trimming took off 4 bases at V and 0 bases at J, with 10 bases between the two ends. Germline-derived CDR1 and CDR2 are MNHNS and SASEGT. The CDR3 has 16 residues. CDR3 protein: CASSVPAGSGANVLTF. CDR3 nucleotide sequence: TGTGCCAGCAGTGTCCCTGCGGGCTCTGGGGCCAACGTCCTGACTTTC.

The V call is TRBV18, the J call TRBJ2-3; D not certain. V was cut by 0 bases and J by 8 bases, with 12 bases left in between. CDR1 is KGHSH, CDR2 LQKENI, per germline. The CDR3 extends over 14 amino acids. The CDR3 nucleotides read TGTGCCAGCTCACCACCGACGGAGCTCTCTACGCAGTATTTT. Translation gives CASSPPTELSTQYF. The full variable domain, with the rest looked up from reference TRBV18 and TRBJ2-3, is NAGVMQNPRHLVRRRGQEARLRCSPMKGHSHVYWYRQLPEEGLKFMVYLQKENIIDESGMPKERFSAEFPKEGPSILRIQQVVRGDSAAYFCASSPPTELSTQYFGPGTRLTVL.